The 25 T cell receptor beta chains listed next were all sequenced from one sample in a study of cytomegalovirus exposure and HLA in healthy donors. Method: immunoSEQ multiplex PCR; TCRdb's copy keeps in-frame clones and lacks some. The sample includes 150,000 to 200,000 clones, 70% to 90% of them seen just once. What was sequenced was PBMCs. Every receptor here comes from a man aged 18 to 29 in good health and CMV-seronegative.

The V gene is TRBV6-5, the J gene TRBJ2-5; D unclear. The CDR3 is 13 residues long. V shed 0 bases and J shed 5 bases, with 7 bases lying between them. CDR1 is MNHEY and CDR2 is SVGAGI in the germline V gene. CDR3 DNA sequence: TGTGCCAGCAGTTACTCGAGTCCGGAGACCCAGTACTTC. This encodes CASSYSSPETQYF.

Here the CDR3 reads CASSQQGGDNEQFF. The CDR3 nucleotides are TGTGCCAGCTCACAACAGGGGGGGGACAATGAGCAGTTCTTC. The chain uses TRBV18 and TRBJ2-1; possibly TRBD1 for D (8 bases). The V gene lost 4 bases and the J gene lost 5 bases, with 12 bases spanning the gap. The CDR3 spans 14 residues. From germline, CDR1 is KGHSH and CDR2 LQKENI.

This clone occurred a few times. V gene TRBV6-6 combines with J gene TRBJ2-2, with a weak D call TRBD1 (5 bases). The V and J ends lost 6 bases and 5 bases respectively, with 10 bases between them. Germline-derived CDR1 and CDR2 are MNHNY and SVGAGI (reference sequence). CDR3 size: 13 residues. CDR3 residues: CASSSDMTGELFF. CDR3 sequence (DNA): TGTGCCAGCAGCTCGGACATGACCGGGGAGCTGTTTTTT.

This clone was seen only a few times. The CDR3, as DNA: TGTGCCAGCAGCCCACAGGGCGACTATGGCTACACCTTC. It codes for CASSPQGDYGYTF. The rearrangement joins TRBV5-4 to TRBJ1-2, with D maybe TRBD1 (6 bases). Per germline, CDR1 SGHNT and CDR2 YYREEE (reference sequence). The CDR3 spans 13 residues. Between the trimmed V and J ends, which lost 4 bases and 3 bases, there was a span of 10 bases.

This chain's CDR3 is CASSWDGQGSTEAFF. The CDR3 DNA is TGTGCCAGCAGTTGGGATGGACAGGGGAGTACTGAAGCTTTCTTT. This sequence joins TRBV28 and TRBJ1-1; 9 positions agree with TRBD1. The CDR3 loop spans 15 amino acids. Germline lookup yields CDR1 MDHEN and CDR2 SYDVKM. V lost 4 bases and J lost 5; bases outside the gene matches: 8.

The genes are TRBV20-1 and TRBJ2-5, with D possibly matching TRBD2 (5 bases). The V and J ends lost 3 bases and 7 bases respectively, with 9 bases between them. The length of the CDR3 is 11 residues. Per the germline V gene, CDR1 is DFQATT and CDR2 is SNEGSKA (reference sequence). The CDR3 here is CSASDAGTQYF. The CDR3 DNA reads TGCAGTGCTAGCGACGCGGGGACCCAGTACTTC.

This clone was picked up one time. A junction end diverges from the germline sequence, so it may reflect a read error. The rearrangement uses TRBV7-7 and TRBJ2-3, with a weak D call TRBD1 (6 bases). The CDR3 consists of 15 residues. Germline V lookup: CDR1 SSHAT, CDR2 FNYEAQ (reference sequence). For the CDR3, the DNA is TGTGCTAGCAGCTTACAGGGCTCCAGCACAGATACGCAGTATTTT. It is translated as CASSLQGSSTDTQYF.

The V call is TRBV6-1, the J call TRBJ1-1, with 8 positions matching TRBD1. J was trimmed by 5 bases and V by 3 bases; bases with no gene match: 14. Germline loops: CDR1 MNHNS, CDR2 SASEGT. The CDR3 spans 17 residues. In nucleotides, the CDR3 is TGTGCCAGCAGTGATCGTGGGGGGCAGACAGGGGATACTGAAGCTTTCTTT. Its translation is CASSDRGGQTGDTEAFF.

V and J are TRBV27 and TRBJ1-6, with D possibly being TRBD1 (6 bases). Per germline, CDR1 MNHEY and CDR2 SMNVEV (reference sequence). V gave up 5 bases and J gave up 0 bases, with 17 bases separating them. The CDR3 contains 18 residues. CDR3 region: CASSLLDRHSSYNSPLHF. In nucleotides, the CDR3 is TGTGCCAGCAGTCTACTGGACAGACATAGCTCCTATAATTCACCCCTCCACTTT.

V and J are TRBV27 and TRBJ2-4, with 10 positions matching TRBD1. CDR1 and CDR2 from the germline V gene are MNHEY and SMNVEV (reference sequence). The CDR3 consists of 18 residues. The V gene end was trimmed by 6 bases and the J gene end by 0 bases; junction bases not matched to a gene: 11. CDR3 nucleotides: TGTGCCAGCAGATTCACCGGGACAGGGGCTGTAGCCAAAAACATTCAGTACTTC. This sequence encodes CASRFTGTGAVAKNIQYF.

Only a few counts were recorded for this clone. The chain links TRBV7-8 to TRBJ1-3, with TRBD1 matching over 7 bases. Germline CDR1 and CDR2: SGHVS and FQNEAQ. This CDR3 has 14 residues. The trim removed 5 bases at V and 3 bases at J, leaving 4 bases unmatched. The CDR3 bases are TGTGCCAGCAGCCCGCAGGGGGGTGGAAACACCATATATTTT. Amino acid sequence: CASSPQGGGNTIYF.

V and J are TRBV6-4 and TRBJ2-7, with D possibly being TRBD1 (6 bases). Germline V gene sequence: CDR1 MRHNA, CDR2 SNTAGT. The CDR3 consists of 15 residues. The germline V and J ends were trimmed by 6 bases and 3 bases, with 18 bases remaining between them. The CDR3 bases are TGTGCCAGCAGGAAAGGACAGAGCCCTTTCTACGAGCAGTACTTC. Translating gives CASRKGQSPFYEQYF.

This chain joins TRBV25-1 and TRBJ2-7; D is possibly TRBD1 (5 bases). Trimming pared 7 bases from V and 0 bases from J, leaving 13 bases between. The CDR3 length is 14 residues. The germline V gene has CDR1 MGHDK and CDR2 SYGVNS. The CDR3 DNA sequence: TGTGCCAGCACTTCAGACAGATCCTCCTACGAGCAGTACTTC. This encodes CASTSDRSSYEQYF.

This chain uses TRBV5-1 with TRBJ2-1; 7 bases line up with TRBD1. The CDR3 has 17 residues. The trim removed 2 bases at V and 0 bases at J, leaving 8 bases unmatched. Germline assignment: CDR1 SGHRS and CDR2 YFSETQ. The CDR3 sequence is CASSLGTVFSSYNEQFF. As DNA, the CDR3 is TGCGCCAGCAGCTTAGGGACAGTCTTTAGCTCCTACAATGAGCAGTTCTTC.

The sample holds one count of this clone. This chain uses TRBV5-1 with TRBJ2-5; possible D gene TRBD2, 6 bases. Per the germline V gene, CDR1 is SGHRS and CDR2 is YFSETQ. The CDR3 has 16 amino acids. V was trimmed by 2 bases and J by 5 bases, leaving 19 bases between them. The CDR3 sequence is CASSLQIRDSRETQYF. CDR3 sequence (DNA): TGCGCCAGCAGCTTACAAATAAGGGACTCAAGGGAGACCCAGTACTTC.

V and J are TRBV6-1 and TRBJ1-2; D not certain. Germline loops: CDR1 MNHNS, CDR2 SASEGT. Between the trimmed V and J ends, which lost 5 bases and 6 bases, there was a span of 16 bases. The CDR3 totals 14 residues. The CDR3 DNA follows: TGTGCCAGCAGTCGGGTCTCCCGAGGTCATGGCTACACCTTC. Protein: CASSRVSRGHGYTF.

The chain links TRBV10-3 to TRBJ1-2; D possibly corresponds to TRBD1 (6 bases). CDR3 length equals 17 residues. The germline V gene has CDR1 ENHRY and CDR2 SYGVKD. Trimming took off 7 bases at V and 2 bases at J, with 23 bases between the two ends. The CDR3 loop reads CAITNPRGALGNYGYTF. DNA of the CDR3: TGTGCCATCACCAATCCTCGGGGGGCCCTCGGAAACTATGGCTACACCTTC.

The chain uses TRBV4-1 and TRBJ2-7, with TRBD1 as a possible D gene (6 bases). V was pared by 4 bases and J by 4 bases, with 20 bases between. The CDR3 is made up of 16 amino acids. In germline, CDR1 is MGHRA, CDR2 YSYEKL. The CDR3 DNA reads as TGCGCCAGCAGCCCCACCGCCCGGACAGCAACATACGAGCAGTACTTC. Its protein product is CASSPTARTATYEQYF.

This clone came up a few times. The chain carries TRBV5-1 and TRBJ2-5; maybe TRBD1 (5 bases). CDR3 length: 13 residues. In germline, CDR1 is SGHRS, CDR2 YFSETQ. Trimming removed 2 bases at V and 2 bases at J, with 7 bases between. This CDR3 is CASSLQVQETQYF. The CDR3 bases are TGCGCCAGCAGCTTACAGGTTCAAGAGACCCAGTACTTC.

For this clone: One junction end disagrees with the germline gene, perhaps due to a read error. The genes are TRBV6-1 and TRBJ1-1; maybe TRBD1 (6 bases). Germline assignment: CDR1 MNHNS and CDR2 SASEGT. The CDR3 has 14 amino acids. The CDR3 coding sequence is TGCGGAGCAGGACAGACCCTTATGAACACTGAAGCTTTCTTT. Translating it yields CGAGQTLMNTEAFF.

This chain uses TRBV5-1 with TRBJ2-7; 7 positions agree with TRBD2. V lost 0 bases to trimming and J lost 4 bases; unmatched junction nucleotides: 4. The germline V gene encodes CDR1 SGHRS and CDR2 YFSETQ. CDR3 size: 14 residues. CDR3 in amino acids: CASSLAGRSYEQYF. The CDR3 DNA follows: TGCGCCAGCAGCTTGGCCGGGAGGAGTTACGAGCAGTACTTC.

The chain carries TRBV6-6 and TRBJ1-3, with D hard to call. Germline assignment: CDR1 MNHNY and CDR2 SVGAGI (reference sequence). CDR3 size: 13 residues. V was pared by 4 bases and J by 1 base, with 5 bases between. This CDR3 is CASSSSSGNTIYF. The CDR3 DNA follows: TGTGCCAGCAGTTCTTCTTCTGGAAACACCATATATTTT.

The chain employs TRBV7-9 and TRBJ1-2; 8 bases align to TRBD1. The CDR3 spans 12 residues. Germline CDR1 and CDR2: SEHNR and FQNEAQ (reference sequence). Trimming at V came to 11 bases and at J to 1 base, leaving 3 bases not matched to a gene. The CDR3 region is CAGQGGNYGYTF. The DNA for the CDR3 is TGTGCCGGACAGGGTGGTAACTATGGCTACACCTTC.

This clone was detected only a few times. The J gene is TRBJ1-5, the V gene TRBV19, with D unresolved. V was pared by 5 bases and J by 2 bases, with 13 bases between. The V gene's germline CDR1 is LNHDA and CDR2 SQIVND (reference sequence). The CDR3 has 15 residues. The CDR3: CASSVTTRGNQPQHF. For the CDR3, the DNA is TGTGCCAGTAGTGTGACCACTAGGGGCAATCAGCCCCAGCATTTT. The variable domain in full, completed from reference TRBV19 and TRBJ1-5, reads DGGITQSPKYLFRKEGQNVTLSCEQNLNHDAMYWYRQDPGQGLRLIYYSQIVNDFQKGDIAEGYSVSREKKESFPLTVTSAQKNPTAFYLCASSVTTRGNQPQHFGDGTRLSIL.

The V and J genes are TRBV18 and TRBJ2-7; TRBD2 might be the D (6 bases). Trimming pared 4 bases from V and 1 base from J, leaving 8 bases between. From germline, CDR1 is KGHSH and CDR2 LQKENI. The CDR3 is 13 amino acids. The CDR3 region has the DNA TGTGCCAGCTCACGTAGCGGTTCCTACGAGCAGTACTTC. It specifies CASSRSGSYEQYF.